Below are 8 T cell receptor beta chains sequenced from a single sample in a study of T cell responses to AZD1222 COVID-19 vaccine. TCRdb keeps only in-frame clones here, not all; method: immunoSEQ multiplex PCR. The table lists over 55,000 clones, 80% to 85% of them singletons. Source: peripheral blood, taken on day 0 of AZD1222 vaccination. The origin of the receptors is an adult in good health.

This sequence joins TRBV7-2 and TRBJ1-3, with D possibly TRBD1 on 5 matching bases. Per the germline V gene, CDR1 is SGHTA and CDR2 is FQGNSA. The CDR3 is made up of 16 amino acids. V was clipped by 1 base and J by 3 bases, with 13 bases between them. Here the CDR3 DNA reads TGTGCCAGCAGCTTAGATTCGGGGGGGAATGGAAACACCATATATTTT. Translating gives CASSLDSGGNGNTIYF. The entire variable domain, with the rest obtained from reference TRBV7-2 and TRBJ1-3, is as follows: GAGVSQSPSNKVTEKGKDVELRCDPISGHTALYWYRQSLGQGLEFLIYFQGNSAPDKSGLPSDRFSAERTGGSVSTLTIQRTQQEDSAVYLCASSLDSGGNGNTIYFGEGSWLTVV.

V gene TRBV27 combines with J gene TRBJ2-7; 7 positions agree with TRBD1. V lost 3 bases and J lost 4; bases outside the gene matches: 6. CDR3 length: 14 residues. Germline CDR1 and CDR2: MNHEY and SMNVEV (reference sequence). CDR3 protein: CASSFSGQSYEQYF. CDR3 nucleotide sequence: TGTGCCAGCAGTTTTTCGGGACAGTCGTACGAGCAGTACTTC.

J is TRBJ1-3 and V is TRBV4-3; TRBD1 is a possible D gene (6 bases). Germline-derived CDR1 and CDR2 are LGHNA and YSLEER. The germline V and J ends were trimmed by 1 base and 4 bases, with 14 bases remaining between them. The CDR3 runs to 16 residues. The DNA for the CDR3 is TGCGCCAGCAGCCAAGCCATAGGGACATCAGGAAACACCATATATTTT. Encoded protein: CASSQAIGTSGNTIYF.

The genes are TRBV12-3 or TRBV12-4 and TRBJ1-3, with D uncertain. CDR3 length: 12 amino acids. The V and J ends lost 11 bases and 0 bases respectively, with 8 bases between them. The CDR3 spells CASQSSGNTIYF. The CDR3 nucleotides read TGTGCCTCTCAGAGCTCTGGAAACACCATATATTTT.

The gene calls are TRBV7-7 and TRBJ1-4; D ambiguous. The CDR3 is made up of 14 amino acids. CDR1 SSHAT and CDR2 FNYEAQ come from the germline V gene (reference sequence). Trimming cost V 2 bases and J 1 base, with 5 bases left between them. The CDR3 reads CASSLKLTNEKLFF. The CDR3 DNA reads TGTGCCAGCAGCTTAAAACTAACTAATGAAAAACTGTTTTTT. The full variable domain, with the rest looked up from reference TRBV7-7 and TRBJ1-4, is GAGVSQSPRYKVTKRGQDVTLRCDPISSHATLYWYQQALGQGPEFLTYFNYEAQPDKSGLPSDRFSAERPEGSISTLTIQRTEQRDSAMYRCASSLKLTNEKLFFGSGTQLSVL.

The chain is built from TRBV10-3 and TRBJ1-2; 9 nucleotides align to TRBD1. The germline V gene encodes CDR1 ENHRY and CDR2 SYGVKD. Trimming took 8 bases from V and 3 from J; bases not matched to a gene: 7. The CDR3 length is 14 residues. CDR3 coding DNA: TGTGCCATCCCGGGACAGGGTAGGGACTATGGCTACACCTTC. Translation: CAIPGQGRDYGYTF.

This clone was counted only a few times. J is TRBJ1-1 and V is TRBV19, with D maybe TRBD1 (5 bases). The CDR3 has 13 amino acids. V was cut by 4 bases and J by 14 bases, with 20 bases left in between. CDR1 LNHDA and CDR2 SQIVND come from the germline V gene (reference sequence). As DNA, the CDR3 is TGTGCCAGTAGTACCGACCCGGGACGGTCCCTGTTCTTT. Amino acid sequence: CASSTDPGRSLFF.

CDR3 residues: CASSRQTGGYGYTF. In DNA form, the CDR3 reads TGTGCCAGCAGCAGACAGACAGGGGGGTATGGCTACACCTTC. The chain is built from TRBV7-2 and TRBJ1-2; 9 bases align to TRBD1. The length of the CDR3 is 14 residues. J lost 5 bases, V lost 5 bases, and 6 bases had no gene match. Germline values: CDR1 SGHTA, CDR2 FQGNSA.